This entry concerns a single T cell receptor (beta chain). Its antigen is still unknown. Base qualities were left out, and no much larger clone turns up one base away. Patients with melanoma were used as donors. Library creation used the immunoSEQ multiplex PCR assay. Here the immuneACCESS table is served through TCRdb, limited to in-frame sequences with V and J called. Missing clones are a known gap in these copies; in checked studies unresolved V genes cover under half, and the rest lacks a known reason. The sample table contains about 140,000 clones; only one count was recorded for around 90% of them. Approximately 1.4% of the sample rests with the top ten. V is shortened by 0 bases, J by 6 bases, and the region joining them spans 14 bases. As encoded in the germline V gene, CDR1 is MGHRA while CDR2 is YSYEKL. From its cysteine to its phenylalanine, the CDR3 spans 15 amino acids. Just the 45-base CDR3 DNA is kept, in frame starting at base 1.

This sample was included in a study of CD4+ T cells in melanoma (dated by TCRdb to 2021 to 2024). Context from the whole study: The study investigated neoantigen-specific CD4+ T cells in human melanoma.

The research as a whole found: Neoantigen-specific CD4+ T cells in melanoma were reported to have a range of differentiation states. The report described a correlation between neoantigen-specific CD4+ T cells and the function of CD8+ T cells, macrophages and B cells.

The TCR sequence derives from a human donor with melanoma. The sequence is built from TRBV4-1 and TRBJ1-1; a weak D assignment points to TRBD1 (6 bases agree). In nucleotides, the sequence is TGCGCCAGCAGCCAAGAAATTCTACAGGGTTCTGAAGCTTTCTTT. Translated, this is CASSQEILQGSEAFF.